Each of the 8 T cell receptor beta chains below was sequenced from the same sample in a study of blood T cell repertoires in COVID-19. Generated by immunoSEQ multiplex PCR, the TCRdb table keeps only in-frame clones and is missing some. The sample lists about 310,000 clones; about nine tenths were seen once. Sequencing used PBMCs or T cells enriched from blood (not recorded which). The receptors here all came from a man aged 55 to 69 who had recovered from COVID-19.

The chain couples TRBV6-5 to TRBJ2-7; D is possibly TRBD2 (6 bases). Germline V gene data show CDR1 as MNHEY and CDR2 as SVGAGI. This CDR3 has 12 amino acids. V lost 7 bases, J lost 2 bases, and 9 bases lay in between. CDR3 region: CASIGTAYEQYF. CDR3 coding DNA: TGTGCCAGCATAGGGACTGCCTACGAGCAGTACTTC.

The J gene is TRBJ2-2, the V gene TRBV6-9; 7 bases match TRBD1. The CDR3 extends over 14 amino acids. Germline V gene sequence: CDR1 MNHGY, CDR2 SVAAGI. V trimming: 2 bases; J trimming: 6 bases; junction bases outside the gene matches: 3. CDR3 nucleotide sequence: TGTGCCAGCAGTTATCAAGGGGGCTCCGGGGAGCTGTTTTTT. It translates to CASSYQGGSGELFF.

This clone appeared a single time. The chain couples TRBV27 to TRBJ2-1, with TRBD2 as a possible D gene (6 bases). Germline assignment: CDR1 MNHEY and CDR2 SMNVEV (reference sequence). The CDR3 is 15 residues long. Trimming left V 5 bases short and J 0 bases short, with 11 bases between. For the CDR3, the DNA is TGTGCCAGCAGTCCGCGGGAAAGCTCCTACAATGAGCAGTTCTTC. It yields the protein CASSPRESSYNEQFF.

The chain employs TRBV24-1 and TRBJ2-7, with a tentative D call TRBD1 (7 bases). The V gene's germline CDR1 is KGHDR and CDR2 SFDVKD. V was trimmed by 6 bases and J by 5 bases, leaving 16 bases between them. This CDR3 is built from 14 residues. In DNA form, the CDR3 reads TGTGCCACCAGTACCGGGGGACAGAAAAACGAGCAGTACTTC. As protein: CATSTGGQKNEQYF.

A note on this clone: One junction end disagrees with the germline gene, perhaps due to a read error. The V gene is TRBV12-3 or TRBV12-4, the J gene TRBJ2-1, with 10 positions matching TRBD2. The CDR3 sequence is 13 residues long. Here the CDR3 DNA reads TGTGCCAGCAGCAGAGCGGGAGGGCCTATTTTGCTCTTC. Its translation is CASSRAGGPILLF.

The CDR3 sequence: CATSDRVGDSYTF. CDR3 bases: TGTGCCACCAGTGATCGGGTAGGGGATAGCTACACCTTC. The chain links TRBV24-1 to TRBJ1-2, with D possibly being TRBD1 (5 bases). Trimming cost V 3 bases and J 9 bases, with 13 bases left between them. Germline V gene data show CDR1 as KGHDR and CDR2 as SFDVKD. The CDR3 is 13 residues long.

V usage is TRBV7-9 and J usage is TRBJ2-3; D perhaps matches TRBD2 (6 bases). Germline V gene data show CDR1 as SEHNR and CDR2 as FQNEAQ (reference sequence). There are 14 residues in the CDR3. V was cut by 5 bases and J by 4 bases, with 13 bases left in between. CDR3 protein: CASSPHRRADTQYF. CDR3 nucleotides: TGTGCCAGCAGCCCCCATCGGAGGGCAGATACGCAGTATTTT.

The chain's CDR3 is CASSPRDSALNSPLHF. CDR3 bases: TGCGCCAGCAGCCCCCGGGACAGCGCCCTTAATTCACCCCTCCACTTT. J is TRBJ1-6 and V is TRBV5-1, with 7 bases fitting TRBD1. J lost 6 bases, V lost 4 bases, and 10 bases had no gene match. Germline V gene lookup returns CDR1 SGHRS and CDR2 YFSETQ. The CDR3 runs 16 residues.